This is a list of T cell receptor beta chains from one sample in a study of PD-L1 blockade in urothelial cancer. Assay used: immunoSEQ multiplex PCR; TCRdb lists only in-frame clones, some missing. The data hold under 30,000 clones, with around 80% observed a single time. The starting material was PBMCs, obtained around atezolizumab (anti-PD-L1) treatment. The receptors were sampled from a man aged 45-65 years with urothelial cancer. Both conserved end residues are part of each CDR3. The order of the fields is J gene, clone size, V gene, D gene, CDR3 protein, CDR3 DNA. The D gene is left open where the match is weak. Clone size, where shown, is once, few, many, or a class for clones that have expanded.

J: TRBJ2-7
size: NA
V: TRBV23-1
D: TRBD2
CDR3: CASNTSGRTSYEQYF
DNA: TGCGCCAGCAATACTAGCGGGAGAACTTCCTACGAGCAGTACTTC

J: TRBJ1-6
size: NA
V: TRBV12-5
D: NA
CDR3: CASGPYSDVRGQYNSPLHF
DNA: TGTGCTAGTGGCCCTTATTCCGACGTCAGGGGCCAGTATAATTCACCCCTCCACTTT

J: TRBJ2-1
size: NA
V: TRBV19
D: TRBD1
CDR3: CASSMGDRAYNEQFF
DNA: TGTGCCAGTAGTATGGGGGACAGGGCTTACAATGAGCAGTTCTTC

J: TRBJ1-2
size: NA
V: TRBV7-2
D: TRBD1
CDR3: CASSPNAGTDLANYGYTF
DNA: TGTGCCAGCAGCCCTAATGCCGGGACAGACCTAGCTAACTATGGCTACACCTTC

J: TRBJ1-5
size: NA
V: TRBV6-5
D: NA
CDR3: CASSSRLRSTAQPQHF
DNA: TGTGCCAGCAGTTCCCGACTTAGGAGCACTGCACAGCCCCAGCATTTT

J: TRBJ2-3
size: NA
V: TRBV5-4
D: NA
CDR3: CASSAGDTQYF
DNA: TGTGCCAGCAGCGCCGGAGATACGCAGTATTTT

J: TRBJ1-5
size: NA
V: TRBV7-2
D: NA
CDR3: CASSFYGRQGNQPQHF
DNA: TGTGCCAGCAGCTTCTACGGCCGGCAGGGCAATCAGCCCCAGCATTTT

J: TRBJ2-2
size: NA
V: TRBV27
D: NA
CDR3: CASSSFNAGELFF
DNA: TGTGCCAGCAGTAGCTTCAACGCCGGGGAGCTGTTTTTT

J: TRBJ2-7
size: NA
V: TRBV2
D: NA
CDR3: CASLDRFSYEQYF
DNA: TGTGCCAGCCTAGACAGGTTTTCCTACGAGCAGTACTTC

J: TRBJ2-1
size: NA
V: TRBV5-1
D: TRBD1
CDR3: CASSVQGDYNEQFF
DNA: TGCGCCAGCAGCGTCCAGGGGGACTACAATGAGCAGTTCTTC

J: TRBJ2-3
size: NA
V: TRBV5-1
D: TRBD1
CDR3: CASSVVGTGSTDTQYF
DNA: TGCGCCAGCAGCGTGGTGGGGACAGGTAGCACAGATACGCAGTATTTT

J: TRBJ1-2
size: few
V: TRBV11-2
D: NA
CDR3: CASSPVTGRGYTF
DNA: TGTGCCAGCAGCCCCGTTACAGGAAGGGGCTACACCTTC

J: TRBJ1-1
size: few
V: TRBV7-2
D: NA
CDR3: CASSLSSSRTNTEAFF
DNA: TGTGCCAGCAGCTTATCGTCGAGTAGGACAAACACTGAAGCTTTCTTT

J: TRBJ1-6
size: few
V: TRBV19
D: NA
CDR3: CASSMAGERFNSPLHF
DNA: TGTGCCAGTAGTATGGCAGGGGAGAGGTTTAATTCACCCCTCCACTTT

J: TRBJ1-1
size: NA
V: TRBV18
D: NA
CDR3: CASARTLNTEAFF
DNA: TGTGCCAGCGCACGGACTTTGAACACTGAAGCTTTCTTT

J: TRBJ2-7
size: NA
V: TRBV7-9
D: NA
CDR3: CASSYTGSLYEQYF
DNA: TGTGCCAGCAGCTACACAGGGTCCCTCTACGAGCAGTACTTC

J: TRBJ1-1
size: few
V: TRBV10-3
D: TRBD1
CDR3: CAIGDRGRNTEAFF
DNA: TGTGCCATCGGGGACAGGGGACGGAACACTGAAGCTTTCTTT

J: TRBJ2-3
size: NA
V: TRBV30
D: TRBD2
CDR3: CAWSVRSSGRSTQYF
DNA: TGTGCCTGGAGTGTACGGTCTAGCGGTCGCTCCACGCAGTATTTT

J: TRBJ2-3
size: NA
V: TRBV4-2
D: TRBD2
CDR3: CASSQDLAGGMSDTQYF
DNA: TGTGCCAGCAGCCAAGATCTCGCGGGGGGGATGTCAGATACGCAGTATTTT

J: TRBJ2-7
size: NA
V: TRBV7-9
D: NA
CDR3: CASSLAREQYF
DNA: TGTGCCAGCAGCCTAGCTCGCGAGCAGTACTTC

J: TRBJ1-5
size: NA
V: TRBV28
D: NA
CDR3: CASSLRQGESQPQHF
DNA: TGTGCCAGCAGTTTACGCCAGGGCGAATCTCAGCCCCAGCATTTT

J: TRBJ1-6
size: once
V: TRBV11-2
D: NA
CDR3: CASSLDSNYSPLHF
DNA: TGTGCCAGCAGCTTAGATTCGAACTATTCACCCCTCCACTTT

J: TRBJ2-3
size: NA
V: TRBV5-6
D: NA
CDR3: CASSLLRGGRTDTQYF
DNA: TGTGCCAGCAGCCTGTTGAGGGGGGGCCGCACAGATACGCAGTATTTT

J: TRBJ2-7
size: NA
V: TRBV25-1
D: NA
CDR3: CASNGDYEQYF
DNA: TGTGCCAGCAACGGGGACTACGAGCAGTACTTC

J: TRBJ2-5
size: NA
V: TRBV19
D: NA
CDR3: CASSPKLTVQETQYF
DNA: TGTGCCAGTAGCCCCAAATTGACAGTCCAAGAGACCCAGTACTTC

J: TRBJ2-7
size: NA
V: TRBV2
D: NA
CDR3: CANRDTSYEQYF
DNA: TGTGCCAACCGGGACACCTCCTACGAGCAGTACTTC

J: TRBJ1-1
size: NA
V: TRBV18
D: NA
CDR3: CASSQSGVNTEAFF
DNA: TGTGCCAGCTCGCAATCAGGGGTGAACACTGAAGCTTTCTTT

J: TRBJ2-2
size: NA
V: TRBV11-3
D: NA
CDR3: CASSLEGRSELFF
DNA: TGTGCCAGCAGCTTAGAGGGGCGGTCCGAGCTGTTTTTT

J: TRBJ2-7
size: NA
V: TRBV30
D: TRBD1
CDR3: CAWDREYYEQYF
DNA: TGTGCCTGGGACAGGGAATACTACGAGCAGTACTTC

J: TRBJ1-4
size: NA
V: TRBV4-2
D: TRBD1
CDR3: CASSQERTGGQGEKLFF
DNA: TGTGCCAGCAGCCAAGAGAGGACAGGGGGCCAGGGTGAAAAACTGTTTTTT

J: TRBJ1-1
size: NA
V: TRBV19
D: TRBD1
CDR3: CASSIGGQMNTEAFF
DNA: TGTGCCAGTAGTATAGGGGGACAGATGAACACTGAAGCTTTCTTT

J: TRBJ1-3
size: NA
V: TRBV5-1
D: NA
CDR3: CASSIDPTTASGNTIYF
DNA: TGCGCCAGCAGCATAGACCCCACGACAGCCTCTGGAAACACCATATATTTT

J: TRBJ1-2
size: once
V: TRBV6-6
D: NA
CDR3: CASSVDGSYGYTF
DNA: TGTGCCAGCAGTGTGGACGGGAGCTATGGCTACACCTTC

J: TRBJ2-1
size: NA
V: TRBV19
D: NA
CDR3: CASSISYEQFF
DNA: TGTGCCAGTAGTATATCATATGAGCAGTTCTTC

J: TRBJ2-7
size: NA
V: TRBV14
D: NA
CDR3: CASSRDRDTSYEQYF
DNA: TGTGCCAGCAGCCGAGACCGGGACACTTCCTACGAGCAGTACTTC

J: TRBJ1-4
size: NA
V: TRBV19
D: NA
CDR3: CASSRTVATNEKLFF
DNA: TGTGCCAGTAGTCGAACTGTGGCAACTAATGAAAAACTGTTTTTT

J: TRBJ1-5
size: NA
V: TRBV4-2
D: TRBD1
CDR3: CASSQAGAGGSNQPQHF
DNA: TGTGCCAGCAGCCAAGCGGGGGCAGGGGGAAGCAATCAGCCCCAGCATTTT

J: TRBJ2-1
size: NA
V: TRBV6-9
D: TRBD2
CDR3: CASQSKREGPYNEQFF
DNA: TGTGCCAGCCAGTCGAAGCGGGAGGGCCCCTACAATGAGCAGTTCTTC

J: TRBJ2-6
size: NA
V: TRBV15
D: TRBD1
CDR3: CATTYKGAGANVLTF
DNA: TGTGCCACCACCTACAAGGGGGCCGGGGCCAACGTCCTGACTTTC

J: TRBJ2-5
size: once
V: TRBV2
D: NA
CDR3: CASRWGGGRGETQYF
DNA: TGTGCCAGCCGGTGGGGGGGCGGGAGAGGGGAGACCCAGTACTTC

J: TRBJ1-5
size: NA
V: TRBV30
D: NA
CDR3: CAWSVGQSNQPQHF
DNA: TGTGCCTGGAGTGTTGGGCAGTCAAATCAGCCCCAGCATTTT

J: TRBJ1-1
size: NA
V: TRBV14
D: NA
CDR3: CASSQGGHKNTEAFF
DNA: TGTGCCAGCAGCCAAGGGGGACACAAAAACACTGAAGCTTTCTTT

J: TRBJ2-1
size: few
V: TRBV7-9
D: NA
CDR3: CASVLWAGNEQFF
DNA: TGTGCCAGCGTCCTTTGGGCGGGGAATGAGCAGTTCTTC

J: TRBJ1-2
size: NA
V: TRBV7-2
D: NA
CDR3: CASSPSGGHYGYTF
DNA: TGTGCCAGCAGCCCGAGTGGAGGGCACTATGGCTACACCTTC

J: TRBJ2-3
size: NA
V: TRBV6-1
D: NA
CDR3: CASSVSRAGRGTDTQYF
DNA: TGTGCCAGCAGTGTTTCGAGGGCAGGCCGTGGTACAGATACGCAGTATTTT

J: TRBJ1-3
size: NA
V: TRBV19
D: NA
CDR3: CASSISTGVISGNTIYF
DNA: TGTGCCAGTAGTATTTCGACGGGGGTGATCTCTGGAAACACCATATATTTT

J: TRBJ1-1
size: NA
V: TRBV9
D: TRBD1
CDR3: CASRTGQGGTNTEAFF
DNA: TGTGCCAGCAGGACCGGACAGGGGGGAACGAACACTGAAGCTTTCTTT

J: TRBJ2-3
size: once
V: TRBV7-9
D: TRBD2
CDR3: CASSSTGGYTDTQYF
DNA: TGTGCCAGCAGCTCAACGGGGGGGTACACAGATACGCAGTATTTT

J: TRBJ2-5
size: NA
V: TRBV7-7
D: TRBD1
CDR3: CASSPSVGQIQETQYF
DNA: TGTGCTAGCAGCCCCTCTGTGGGACAGATACAAGAGACCCAGTACTTC

J: TRBJ1-5
size: once
V: TRBV27
D: TRBD1
CDR3: CASTTGGKPQHF
DNA: TGTGCCAGCACGACAGGGGGAAAACCCCAGCATTTT

J: TRBJ2-5
size: NA
V: TRBV7-2
D: NA
CDR3: CASSLGQGARETQYF
DNA: TGTGCCAGCAGCTTAGGGCAGGGTGCTCGGGAGACCCAGTACTTC

J: TRBJ1-4
size: NA
V: TRBV19
D: TRBD1
CDR3: CASSIAGTGGEKLFF
DNA: TGTGCCAGTAGTATTGCCGGGACAGGGGGTGAAAAACTGTTTTTT